These 6 T cell receptor beta chains share one sample of origin, sequenced in a study of OX40 agonist ivuxolimab in advanced cancers. Here immunoSEQ multiplex PCR was the method, and the copy in TCRdb shows in-frame clones only, minus some. The top ten clones hold roughly 1.9% of a sample with fewer than 65,000 clones, 75% to 90% of them seen once. The sequencing here drew on CD4+ or CD8+ T cells sorted from blood, taken in a trial of the OX40 agonist ivuxolimab. The receptor set was obtained from an adult with an advanced solid tumor such as melanoma, head and neck, liver or kidney cancer.

The rearrangement uses TRBV25-1 and TRBJ2-7; D possibly corresponds to TRBD1 (6 bases). The V end was cut by 3 bases, the J end by 6 bases, with 15 bases between. Germline loops: CDR1 MGHDK, CDR2 SYGVNS. This CDR3 is built from 14 residues. The CDR3 loop is CASSDRTGMPEQYF. CDR3 in DNA: TGTGCCAGCAGTGATCGTACAGGGATGCCCGAGCAGTACTTC.

This rearrangement joins TRBV19 to TRBJ1-5; no clear D. The CDR3 is 15 amino acids. V lost 7 bases, J lost 1 base, and 14 bases lay in between. Germline V lookup: CDR1 LNHDA, CDR2 SQIVND (reference sequence). CDR3 amino acids: CASNWAPRSNQPQHF. The DNA of the CDR3 is TGTGCCAGTAATTGGGCTCCCCGGAGCAATCAGCCCCAGCATTTT.

This rearrangement joins TRBV18 to TRBJ1-2; TRBD1 aligns across 8 bases. V gave up 6 bases and J gave up 5 bases; unmatched junction bases: 5. Germline CDR1 KGHSH, CDR2 LQKENI. This CDR3 comprises 13 residues. The CDR3: CASSLDRGYGYTF. In DNA, the CDR3 is TGTGCCAGCTCCCTCGACAGGGGATATGGCTACACCTTC.

The V and J genes are TRBV11-3 and TRBJ2-1; weak D call: TRBD1 (5 bases). CDR1 is SGHNT and CDR2 is YENEEA in the germline V gene. The V end was cut by 0 bases, the J end by 6 bases, with 12 bases between. There are 15 residues in the CDR3. The CDR3 nucleotides are TGTGCCAGCAGCTTAGATGCTGGGGCCGTCAATGAGCAGTTCTTC. It encodes CASSLDAGAVNEQFF.

The gene calls are TRBV18 and TRBJ1-4; 8 nucleotides line up with TRBD1. The CDR3 consists of 15 residues. The germline V gene has CDR1 KGHSH and CDR2 LQKENI. J was trimmed by 2 bases and V by 6 bases; bases with no gene match: 5. The CDR3 region has the DNA TGTGCCAGCTCCCCGGGACAGGTTACTAATGAAAAACTGTTTTTT. It specifies CASSPGQVTNEKLFF.

The chain combines TRBV7-2 with TRBJ2-3, with D perhaps TRBD2 (6 bases). V lost 5 bases and J 4 bases, leaving 16 bases between the germline ends. The CDR3 consists of 15 residues. Germline-derived CDR1 and CDR2 are SGHTA and FQGNSA. Here the CDR3 reads CASSRGFQSADTQYF. For the CDR3, the DNA is TGTGCCAGCAGCCGGGGGTTTCAGTCCGCAGATACGCAGTATTTT. The full variable domain, rest sourced from reference TRBV7-2 and TRBJ2-3, is GAGVSQSPSNKVTEKGKDVELRCDPISGHTALYWYRQSLGQGLEFLIYFQGNSAPDKSGLPSDRFSAERTGGSVSTLTIQRTQQEDSAVYLCASSRGFQSADTQYFGPGTRLTVL.